This T cell receptor beta chain was captured by sequencing in a study of human T cells and chemical hapten exposure. Study-level background: Application of 0.01% DPC to the upper back was done by patch test, with a reading at 6 days.

The time point was: patch test 1, 2 weeks after DPC sensitization. Treatment described: therapeutic diphenylcyclopropenone sensitization with weekly scalp DPC. This clonotype occurred a few times. Its antigen is still unknown. In the library, unique molecular identifiers were attached to individual cDNA molecules. Via MiXCR, TCRdb re-called the RACE reads, giving one row per CDR3 protein. The data show fewer than 200,000 distinct CDR3 sequences, with more than 20% seen just once and under 7.5% held by the top ten. The study's findings and limits: It was expanded TCRs that formed significantly more large CDR3 similarity clusters than controls did. Once DPC sensitization occurred, TCRs above 1 in 1000 frequency showed no change.

The specimen was whole blood, collected in connection with sensitization to the hapten diphenylcyclopropenone (DPC). The receptor was isolated from a woman in her forties or fifties with alopecia areata. Some clones in this sample may be carry-over from other donors' samples.

The CDR3 nucleotides read TGTGCCACCAGAAAATGGGAGCCTGCAACTAATGAAAAACTGTTTTTT. This codes for CATRKWEPATNEKLFF. This sequence joins TRBV15 and TRBJ1-4; D not certain. Germline V gene lookup returns CDR1 LNHNV and CDR2 YYDKDF (reference sequence). Between the trimmed V and J ends, which lost 6 bases and 0 bases, there was a span of 14 bases. This CDR3 region has 16 residues.